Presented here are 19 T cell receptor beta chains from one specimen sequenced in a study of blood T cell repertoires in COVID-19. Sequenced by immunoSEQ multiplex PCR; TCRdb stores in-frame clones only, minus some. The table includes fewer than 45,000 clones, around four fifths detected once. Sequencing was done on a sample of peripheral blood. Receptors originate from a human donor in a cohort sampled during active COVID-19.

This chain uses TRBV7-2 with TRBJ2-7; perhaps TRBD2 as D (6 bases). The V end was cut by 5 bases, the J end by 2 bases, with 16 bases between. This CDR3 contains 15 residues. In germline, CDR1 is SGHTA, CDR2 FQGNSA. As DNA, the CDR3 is TGTGCCAGCAGCCCCGGACTATCTTTTACCTACGAGCAGTACTTC. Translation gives CASSPGLSFTYEQYF. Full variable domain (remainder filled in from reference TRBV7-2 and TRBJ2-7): GAGVSQSPSNKVTEKGKDVELRCDPISGHTALYWYRQSLGQGLEFLIYFQGNSAPDKSGLPSDRFSAERTGGSVSTLTIQRTQQEDSAVYLCASSPGLSFTYEQYFGPGTRLTVT.

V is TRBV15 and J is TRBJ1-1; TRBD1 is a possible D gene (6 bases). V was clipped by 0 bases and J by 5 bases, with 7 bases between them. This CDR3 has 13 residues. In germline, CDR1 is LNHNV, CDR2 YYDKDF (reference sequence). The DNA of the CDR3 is TGTGCCACCAGCAGAGAAAGGGGGACTGAAGCTTTCTTT. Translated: CATSRERGTEAFF.

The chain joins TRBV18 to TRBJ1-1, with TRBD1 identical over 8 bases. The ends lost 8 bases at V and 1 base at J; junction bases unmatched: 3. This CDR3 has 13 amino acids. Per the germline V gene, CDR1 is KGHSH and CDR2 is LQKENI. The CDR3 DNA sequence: TGTGCCAGCGGGGACAGGCCGAACACTGAAGCTTTCTTT. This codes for CASGDRPNTEAFF.

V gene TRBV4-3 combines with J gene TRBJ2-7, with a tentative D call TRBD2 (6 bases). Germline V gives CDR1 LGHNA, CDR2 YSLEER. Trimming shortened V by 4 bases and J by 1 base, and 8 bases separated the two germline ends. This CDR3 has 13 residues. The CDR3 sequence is CASSRRGSYEQYF. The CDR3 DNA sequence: TGCGCCAGCAGCCGGAGGGGATCCTACGAGCAGTACTTC.

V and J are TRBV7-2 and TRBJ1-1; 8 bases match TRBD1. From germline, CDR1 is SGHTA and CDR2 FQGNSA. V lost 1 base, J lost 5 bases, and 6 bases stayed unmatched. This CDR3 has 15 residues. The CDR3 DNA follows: TGTGCCAGCAGCTTAGTAGGACAGGGTGGGACTGAAGCTTTCTTT. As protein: CASSLVGQGGTEAFF.

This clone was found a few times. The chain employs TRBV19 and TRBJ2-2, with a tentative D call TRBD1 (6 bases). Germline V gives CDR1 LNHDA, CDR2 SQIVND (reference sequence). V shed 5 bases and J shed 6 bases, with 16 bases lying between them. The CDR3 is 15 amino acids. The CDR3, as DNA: TGTGCCAGTAGTGAACGACAGGTCGACGCCGGGGAGCTGTTTTTT. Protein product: CASSERQVDAGELFF.

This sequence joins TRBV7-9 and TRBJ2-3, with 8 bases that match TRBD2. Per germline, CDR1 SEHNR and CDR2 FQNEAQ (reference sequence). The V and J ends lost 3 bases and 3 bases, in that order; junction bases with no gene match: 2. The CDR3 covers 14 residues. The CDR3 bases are TGTGCCAGCAGCTTTAGCGGGGCGACAGATACGCAGTATTTT. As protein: CASSFSGATDTQYF.

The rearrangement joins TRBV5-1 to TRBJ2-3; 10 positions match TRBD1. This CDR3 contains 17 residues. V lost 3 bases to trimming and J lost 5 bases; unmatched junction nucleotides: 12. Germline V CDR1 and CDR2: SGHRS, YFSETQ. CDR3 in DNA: TGCGCCAGCAGCTGGAACCGACAGGGGGCGCAGGTAGATACGCAGTATTTT. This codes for CASSWNRQGAQVDTQYF.

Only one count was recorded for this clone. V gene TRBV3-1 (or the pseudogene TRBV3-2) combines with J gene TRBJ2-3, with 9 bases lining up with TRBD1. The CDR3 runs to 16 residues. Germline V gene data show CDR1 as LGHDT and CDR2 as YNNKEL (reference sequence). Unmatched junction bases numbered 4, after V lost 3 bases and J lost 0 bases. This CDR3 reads CASSQDRGWSTDTQYF. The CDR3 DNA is TGTGCCAGCAGCCAGGACAGGGGTTGGAGCACAGATACGCAGTATTTT.

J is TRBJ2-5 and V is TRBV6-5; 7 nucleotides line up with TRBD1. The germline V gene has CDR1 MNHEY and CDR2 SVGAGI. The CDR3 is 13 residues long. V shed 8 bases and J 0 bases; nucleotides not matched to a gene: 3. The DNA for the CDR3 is TGTGCCAGCGCCAGGGGGAACCAAGAGACCCAGTACTTC. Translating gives CASARGNQETQYF.

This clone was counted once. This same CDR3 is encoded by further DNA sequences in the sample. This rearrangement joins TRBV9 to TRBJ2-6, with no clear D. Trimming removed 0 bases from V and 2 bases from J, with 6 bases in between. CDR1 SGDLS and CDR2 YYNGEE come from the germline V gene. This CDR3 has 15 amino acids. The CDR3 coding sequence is TGTGCCAGCAGCGTAGGACAAGCTGGGGCCAACGTCCTGACTTTC. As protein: CASSVGQAGANVLTF.

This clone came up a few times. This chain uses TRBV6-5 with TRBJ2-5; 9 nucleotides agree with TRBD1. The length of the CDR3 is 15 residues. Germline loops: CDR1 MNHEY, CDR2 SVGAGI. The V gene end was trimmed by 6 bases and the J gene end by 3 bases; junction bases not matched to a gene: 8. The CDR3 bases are TGTGCCAGCAGGCCCGGGACAGGGTGGGAAGAGACCCAGTACTTC. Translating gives CASRPGTGWEETQYF.

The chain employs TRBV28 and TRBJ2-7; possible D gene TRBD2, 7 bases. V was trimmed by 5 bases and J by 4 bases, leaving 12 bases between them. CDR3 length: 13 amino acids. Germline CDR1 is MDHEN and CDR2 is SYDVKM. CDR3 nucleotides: TGTGCCAGCAGTCCTGGGGGGGCATACGAGCAGTACTTC. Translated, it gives CASSPGGAYEQYF.

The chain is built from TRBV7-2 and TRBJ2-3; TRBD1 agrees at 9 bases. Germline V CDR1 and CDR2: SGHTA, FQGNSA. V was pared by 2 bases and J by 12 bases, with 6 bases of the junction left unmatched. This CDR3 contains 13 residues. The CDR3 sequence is CASSLSGDREQYF. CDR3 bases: TGTGCCAGCAGCTTATCCGGGGACAGGGAACAGTATTTT.

In nucleotides, the CDR3 is TGTGCCAGCAGCCCCCCCGGGACAGTAAATTCACCCCTCCACTTT. Translation: CASSPPGTVNSPLHF. The chain is built from TRBV7-2 and TRBJ1-6, with TRBD1 matching 7 bases. CDR1 is SGHTA and CDR2 is FQGNSA in the germline V gene. This CDR3 has 15 residues. V was pared by 5 bases and J by 7 bases, with 8 bases of the junction left unmatched.

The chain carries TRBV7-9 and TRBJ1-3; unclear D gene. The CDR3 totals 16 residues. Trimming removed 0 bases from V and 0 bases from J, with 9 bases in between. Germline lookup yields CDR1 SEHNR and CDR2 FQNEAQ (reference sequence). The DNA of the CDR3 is TGTGCCAGCAGCTTAGCAATGTCAGACTCTGGAAACACCATATATTTT. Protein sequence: CASSLAMSDSGNTIYF.

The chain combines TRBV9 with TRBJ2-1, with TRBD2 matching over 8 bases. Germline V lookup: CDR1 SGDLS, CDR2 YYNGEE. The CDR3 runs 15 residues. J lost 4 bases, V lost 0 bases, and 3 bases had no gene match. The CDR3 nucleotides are TGTGCCAGCAGCGTAGGGGCGGGGGGATACAATGAGCAGTTCTTC. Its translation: CASSVGAGGYNEQFF.

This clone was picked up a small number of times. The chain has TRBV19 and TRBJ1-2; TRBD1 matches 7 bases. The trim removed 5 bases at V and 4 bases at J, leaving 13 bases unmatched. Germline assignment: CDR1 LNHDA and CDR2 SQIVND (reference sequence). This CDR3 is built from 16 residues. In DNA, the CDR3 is TGTGCCAGTAGTTCAGTCACAGGGGAGTGGGGCTATGGCTACACCTTC. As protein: CASSSVTGEWGYGYTF. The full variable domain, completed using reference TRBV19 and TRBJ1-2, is DGGITQSPKYLFRKEGQNVTLSCEQNLNHDAMYWYRQDPGQGLRLIYYSQIVNDFQKGDIAEGYSVSREKKESFPLTVTSAQKNPTAFYLCASSSVTGEWGYGYTFGSGTRLTVV.

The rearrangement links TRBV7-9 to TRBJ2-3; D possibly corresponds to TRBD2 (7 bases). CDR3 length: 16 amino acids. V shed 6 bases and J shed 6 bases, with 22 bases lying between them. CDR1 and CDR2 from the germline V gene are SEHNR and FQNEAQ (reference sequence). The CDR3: CASSLGGRLLGDTQYF. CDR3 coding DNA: TGTGCCAGCAGTCTCGGGGGGCGGCTGCTAGGCGATACGCAGTATTTT.